The rows below give T cell receptor beta chains drawn from one sample of a study of cytomegalovirus exposure and HLA in healthy donors. Libraries were prepared by immunoSEQ multiplex PCR; TCRdb keeps only in-frame clonotypes and omits some of them. The sample holds approximately 240,000 clones, around 88% seen once. The sample consisted of PBMCs. The receptors originated from a woman aged 18-30 years in good health and CMV-seronegative. The CDR3 runs from the conserved cysteine through the conserved F or W. D genes are given only for firm matches.

>TRBD2|TRBJ2-3|TRBV19
TGTGCCAGTACTGCCGCGGGAGGGCCTGGTACGCAGTATTTT
CASTAAGGPGTQYF
>-|TRBJ1-1|TRBV7-2
TGTGCCAGCAGCTTCAGCACTGAAGCTTTCTTT
CASSFSTEAFF
>-|TRBJ1-2|TRBV9
TGTGCCAGCAGCGTAGAGGAGTCAGGGTCTTATGGCTACACCTTC
CASSVEESGSYGYTF
>TRBD2|TRBJ2-1|TRBV5-1
TGCGCCAGCAGCTCATCGACCTCTGGACTAGCGTACAATGAGCAGTTCTTC
CASSSSTSGLAYNEQFF
>-|TRBJ2-2|TRBV7-7
TGTGCCAGCAGCTTAGGGCAGAACACCGGGGAGCTGTTTTTT
CASSLGQNTGELFF
>-|TRBJ2-5|TRBV6-6
TGTGCCAGCAGTTACTCTTGGGGGCCGCAAGAGACCCAGTACTTC
CASSYSWGPQETQYF
>-|TRBJ1-5|TRBV5-1
TGCGCCAGCAGGGCAGATAGCAATCAGCCCCAGCATTTT
CASRADSNQPQHF
>TRBD1|TRBJ1-1|TRBV5-1
TGCGCCAGCAGTTCCCAGGGGGTGAACACTGAAGCTTTCTTT
CASSSQGVNTEAFF
>TRBD1|TRBJ1-6|TRBV4-3
TGCGCCAGCAGCCAAGACGAAACAGGGGGAGTTTCACCCCTCCACTTT
CASSQDETGGVSPLHF
>-|TRBJ2-2|TRBV6-5
TGTGCCAGCAGTTACCAGCGTAGTAACACCGGGGAGCTGTTTTTT
CASSYQRSNTGELFF